Listed here are 28 T cell receptor beta chains from one sample, sequenced in a study of cytomegalovirus exposure and HLA in healthy donors. 60 Vbeta and 13 Jbeta primers were used in PCR. Here immunoSEQ multiplex PCR was the method, and the copy in TCRdb shows in-frame clones only, minus some. The sample includes fewer than 150,000 clones, over 60% seen only once; the top ten take 2% to 2.5%. Sequencing was carried out using PBMCs. Receptors were obtained from a man aged 25-45 years in good health and CMV-seronegative.

The V gene is TRBV11-2, the J gene TRBJ2-3; 8 nucleotides line up with TRBD2. V was pared by 1 base and J by 1 base, with 10 bases of the junction left unmatched. Per the germline V gene, CDR1 is SGHAT and CDR2 is FQNNGV. This CDR3 has 18 amino acids. The CDR3 protein is CASSLAAPPSGRTDTQYF. CDR3 coding DNA: TGTGCCAGCAGCTTAGCGGCCCCCCCTAGCGGGCGCACAGATACGCAGTATTTT.

The chain links TRBV6-6 to TRBJ1-1, with 9 bases fitting TRBD1. Germline CDR1 is MNHNY and CDR2 is SVGAGI (reference sequence). This CDR3 region has 13 residues. J was trimmed by 4 bases and V by 7 bases; bases with no gene match: 4. As DNA, the CDR3 is TGTGCCAGCACCGGGACAGGGCGCACTGAAGCTTTCTTT. Translated, it gives CASTGTGRTEAFF.

This clone has a single count. The chain joins TRBV5-1 to TRBJ2-5, with 7 nucleotides matching TRBD1. Trimming took 5 bases from V and 4 from J; bases not matched to a gene: 5. This CDR3 spans 13 amino acids. Germline CDR1 reads SGHRS; CDR2 reads YFSETQ. In DNA, the CDR3 is TGCGCCAGCAGATTACAGGGGCTAGAGACCCAGTACTTC. Protein sequence: CASRLQGLETQYF.

This chain connects TRBV6-1 to TRBJ1-1, with 8 positions matching TRBD1. The CDR3 extends over 14 amino acids. The junction had 8 bases not matched to a gene; V was cut back by 7 bases and J by 4 bases. Germline values: CDR1 MNHNS, CDR2 SASEGT. CDR3 protein: CASIRQGRGTEAFF. CDR3 nucleotide sequence: TGTGCCAGCATCCGACAGGGGAGGGGCACTGAAGCTTTCTTT.

V gene TRBV6-6 combines with J gene TRBJ2-7; possible D gene TRBD2, 5 bases. With 1 base removed from V and 2 bases from J, the gap between germline ends came to 9 bases. This CDR3 is 14 amino acids long. From germline, CDR1 is MNHNY and CDR2 SVGAGI (reference sequence). The CDR3: CASSYLGAPYEQYF. In DNA form, the CDR3 reads TGTGCCAGCAGTTACTTGGGAGCCCCCTACGAGCAGTACTTC.

The chain combines TRBV9 with TRBJ2-3; 8 bases are a match to TRBD2. V shed 4 bases and J 2 bases; nucleotides not matched to a gene: 6. The germline CDR1 and CDR2 sequences are SGDLS and YYNGEE. The CDR3 totals 15 residues. CDR3 residues: CASSPASGYTDTQYF. CDR3 DNA: TGTGCCAGCAGCCCGGCTAGCGGGTACACAGATACGCAGTATTTT.

Concerning this clone itself: One end of the junction is discordant with germline, which a read error may explain. The chain links TRBV14 to TRBJ2-2; D is ambiguous. Germline lookup yields CDR1 SGHDN and CDR2 FVKESK. The CDR3 has 13 amino acids. The CDR3 DNA follows: TGCCTCCCCTCGGTTCTCGTCACCGGGGAGCTGTTTTTT. Its translation is CLPSVLVTGELFF.

The rearrangement links TRBV6-5 to TRBJ2-1, with 9 bases fitting TRBD1. J lost 4 bases, V lost 7 bases, and 8 bases had no gene match. Germline V gene data show CDR1 as MNHEY and CDR2 as SVGAGI. The length of the CDR3 is 15 residues. CDR3 protein: CASTRGGTGYNEQFF. CDR3 coding DNA: TGTGCCAGCACCAGGGGAGGGACAGGGTACAATGAGCAGTTCTTC.

This clone was detected a few times. This chain uses TRBV5-1 with TRBJ1-3; possibly TRBD1 for D (5 bases). The CDR3 contains 15 residues. Trimming stripped 4 bases from V and 0 bases from J, with 11 bases between. The germline V gene encodes CDR1 SGHRS and CDR2 YFSETQ. CDR3 sequence reads: CASSPGESSGNTIYF. The CDR3 DNA reads TGCGCCAGCAGCCCGGGGGAAAGCTCTGGAAACACCATATATTTT.

The genes are TRBV29-1 and TRBJ2-3; the match to TRBD2 covers 14 bases. The CDR3 covers 18 residues. Losses at the gene ends were 7 bases for V and 1 base for J; bases not matched to a gene: 13. The germline V gene encodes CDR1 SQVTM and CDR2 ANQGSEA. The CDR3 spells CSASTSGRAAFGTDTQYF. The CDR3 DNA sequence: TGCAGCGCTTCGACTAGCGGGAGGGCCGCTTTCGGCACAGATACGCAGTATTTT.

The chain couples TRBV19 to TRBJ2-2; 7 bases are a match to TRBD1. V dropped 5 bases and J dropped 3; count of bases not matched to a gene: 12. Germline V CDR1 and CDR2: LNHDA, SQIVND (reference sequence). This CDR3 has 17 residues. The CDR3 coding sequence is TGTGCCAGTAGTCTCCCCTCCAGGGGGAAGGACACCGGGGAGCTGTTTTTT. As protein: CASSLPSRGKDTGELFF.

The chain recombines TRBV10-3 with TRBJ2-1; 10 nucleotides line up with TRBD1. The CDR3 contains 13 residues. Germline CDR1 is ENHRY and CDR2 is SYGVKD. The J segment lost 5 bases and the V segment lost 6 bases, leaving 1 base of the junction unmatched. In nucleotides, the CDR3 is TGTGCCATCAGAGGGACAGGGGACAATGAGCAGTTCTTC. Protein product: CAIRGTGDNEQFF.

The chain combines TRBV19 with TRBJ2-2, with a weak D call TRBD2 (6 bases). The CDR3 spans 20 residues. CDR1 and CDR2 from the germline V gene are LNHDA and SQIVND (reference sequence). Deletions cut 9 bases from V and 1 base from J, with 30 bases between. CDR3 in amino acids: CASRKTRGTNPIVNTGELFF. CDR3 nucleotide sequence: TGTGCCAGCAGAAAAACACGGGGGACCAACCCTATAGTGAACACCGGGGAGCTGTTTTTT. Supplemented by reference TRBV19 and TRBJ2-2, the full variable domain reads DGGITQSPKYLFRKEGQNVTLSCEQNLNHDAMYWYRQDPGQGLRLIYYSQIVNDFQKGDIAEGYSVSREKKESFPLTVTSAQKNPTAFYLCASRKTRGTNPIVNTGELFFGEGSRLTVL.

V usage is TRBV9 and J usage is TRBJ1-2; TRBD1 is a possible D gene (5 bases). Trimming pared 0 bases from V and 8 bases from J, leaving 11 bases between. Germline CDR1 and CDR2: SGDLS and YYNGEE. The length of the CDR3 is 13 residues. Written as DNA, the CDR3 is TGTGCCAGCAGCGTAGTGGGGGGTGTCGGCTACACCTTC. Its translation is CASSVVGGVGYTF.

The chain combines TRBV4-2 with TRBJ2-7, with a tentative D call TRBD2 (5 bases). The V gene's germline CDR1 is LGHNA and CDR2 YNFKEQ. The CDR3 is made up of 15 amino acids. Deletions cut 1 base from V and 2 bases from J, with 12 bases between. The CDR3 loop is CASSQVQTITYEQYF. The CDR3, as DNA: TGTGCCAGCAGCCAAGTCCAGACTATAACCTACGAGCAGTACTTC.

This sequence joins TRBV9 and TRBJ2-7; 9 nucleotides line up with TRBD2. With V trimmed by 0 bases and J by 6 bases, 10 bases remained unmatched. CDR3 length: 16 amino acids. Germline CDR1 SGDLS, CDR2 YYNGEE. The chain's CDR3 is CASSVGVVAGEAEQYF. The CDR3 DNA reads TGTGCCAGCAGCGTAGGAGTAGTAGCGGGAGAGGCCGAGCAGTACTTC.

This clone turned up a few times. The chain uses TRBV14 and TRBJ2-7; D is uncertain. The V end lost 5 bases, the J end lost 0 bases, and 8 bases lay between the germline ends. The CDR3 extends over 13 amino acids. Per the germline V gene, CDR1 is SGHDN and CDR2 is FVKESK. The CDR3, as DNA: TGTGCCAGCAGCTCCGGTAGCTCCTACGAGCAGTACTTC. It yields the protein CASSSGSSYEQYF.

The CDR3 region is CASSSLAGGYNEQFF. The CDR3 DNA follows: TGTGCCAGCAGCTCACTAGCGGGAGGTTACAATGAGCAGTTCTTC. V gene TRBV7-6 combines with J gene TRBJ2-1, with 12 bases lining up with TRBD2. V dropped 4 bases and J dropped 4; count of bases not matched to a gene: 2. This CDR3 has 15 residues. CDR1 and CDR2 (germline): SGHVS, FNYEAQ.

The genes are TRBV18 and TRBJ1-5; D not resolved. Germline CDR1 KGHSH, CDR2 LQKENI. V shed 5 bases and J shed 0 bases, with 14 bases lying between them. The CDR3 extends over 16 amino acids. The CDR3 reads CASSATSTNSNQPQHF. CDR3 in DNA: TGTGCCAGCTCAGCGACCTCGACAAATAGCAATCAGCCCCAGCATTTT.

This clone appeared once. This chain links TRBV7-9 with TRBJ2-3, with 9 bases fitting TRBD2. The germline V gene encodes CDR1 SEHNR and CDR2 FQNEAQ (reference sequence). Losses at the gene ends were 3 bases for V and 0 bases for J; bases not matched to a gene: 4. The CDR3 sequence is 16 residues long. CDR3 protein: CASSLLAGDSTDTQYF. In DNA, the CDR3 is TGTGCCAGCAGCTTGTTAGCGGGAGATAGCACAGATACGCAGTATTTT.

The chain couples TRBV2 to TRBJ2-7, with 10 positions matching TRBD2. The CDR3 runs 17 residues. Germline-derived CDR1 and CDR2 are SNHLY and FYNNEI. Losses at the gene ends were 6 bases for V and 5 bases for J; bases not matched to a gene: 16. This CDR3 reads CASRGHYPSGSENEQYF. CDR3 sequence (DNA): TGTGCCAGCAGAGGACATTACCCTAGCGGGAGTGAGAACGAGCAGTACTTC.

This chain connects TRBV30 to TRBJ2-1; possibly TRBD1 for D (6 bases). V dropped 2 bases and J dropped 7 bases, with 9 bases sitting between them. Germline CDR1 is GTSNPN and CDR2 is SVGIG (reference sequence). The CDR3 extends over 12 amino acids. The CDR3 nucleotides are TGTGCCTGGAGTCCCCAGGGGAATGAGCAGTTCTTC. This codes for CAWSPQGNEQFF.

The J gene is TRBJ1-3, the V gene TRBV2; possibly TRBD1 for D (6 bases). Per germline, CDR1 SNHLY and CDR2 FYNNEI. The CDR3 spans 14 residues. Trimming stripped 6 bases from V and 1 base from J, with 10 bases between. Here the CDR3 DNA reads TGTGCCAGCAGCGTTACAGGGTCTGGAAACACCATATATTTT. Translated: CASSVTGSGNTIYF.

V and J are TRBV9 and TRBJ2-3; 7 bases match TRBD2. CDR3 size: 16 residues. Germline values: CDR1 SGDLS, CDR2 YYNGEE. V lost 6 bases and J lost 5; bases outside the gene matches: 15. CDR3 nucleotide sequence: TGTGCCAGCACCAGCCGCGGGAGTCCCCCCGTAGATACGCAGTATTTT. Its translation: CASTSRGSPPVDTQYF.

J is TRBJ1-3 and V is TRBV29-1, with D possibly matching TRBD1 (6 bases). Trimming took 6 bases from V and 5 from J, leaving 11 bases between them. Germline CDR1 and CDR2: SQVTM and ANQGSEA. This CDR3 contains 12 residues. CDR3 DNA: TGCAGCGTGACGAGGGACAGAAACACCATATATTTT. Amino acid sequence: CSVTRDRNTIYF.

This clone was detected once. V is TRBV5-1 and J is TRBJ2-3; D is perhaps TRBD2 (6 bases). The V gene's germline CDR1 is SGHRS and CDR2 YFSETQ. Between the trimmed V and J ends, which lost 0 bases and 3 bases, there was a span of 11 bases. CDR3 length: 15 amino acids. Here the CDR3 DNA reads TGCGCCAGCAGCTTGGGTAACGGGAGAACAGATACGCAGTATTTT. Its translation is CASSLGNGRTDTQYF.

The chain carries TRBV5-1 and TRBJ2-7, with TRBD2 matching over 16 bases. The CDR3 totals 18 residues. Germline CDR1 and CDR2: SGHRS and YFSETQ. V lost 4 bases and J lost 4; bases outside the gene matches: 11. In DNA form, the CDR3 reads TGCGCCAGCAGCCCCGTGCATGGGACTAGCGGGAGGGGGTACGAGCAGTACTTC. Its protein product is CASSPVHGTSGRGYEQYF.

This chain links TRBV7-9 with TRBJ2-7; 7 nucleotides match TRBD1. Germline-derived CDR1 and CDR2 are SEHNR and FQNEAQ (reference sequence). The CDR3 is 15 residues long. After removal of 6 bases from V and 2 bases from J, the junction contained 10 bases not matched to a gene. The CDR3 bases are TGTGCCAGCAGTAATAGGGGGCTTCCGCCCTACGAGCAGTACTTC. Protein: CASSNRGLPPYEQYF. Drawing the rest from reference TRBV7-9 and TRBJ2-7, the complete variable domain is DTGVSQNPRHKITKRGQNVTFRCDPISEHNRLYWYRQTLGQGPEFLTYFQNEAQLEKSRLLSDRFSAERPKGSFSTLEIQRTEQGDSAMYLCASSNRGLPPYEQYFGPGTRLTVT.